These 19 T cell receptor beta chains originate from one sample sequenced in a study of T cell responses to AZD1222 COVID-19 vaccine. This table comes from immunoSEQ multiplex PCR, and its TCRdb copy is limited to in-frame clones, with some not included. The sample shows some 120,000 clones, 87% of them seen only once. Sequenced here: peripheral blood, sampled on day 0 of AZD1222 vaccination. Every receptor here comes from an adult in good health.

This rearrangement joins TRBV6-9 to TRBJ2-1; no firm D call. This CDR3 contains 15 residues. With 0 bases removed from V and 8 bases from J, the gap between germline ends came to 14 bases. CDR1 and CDR2 (germline): MNHGY, SVAAGI. The CDR3 nucleotides are TGTGCCAGCAGTTATTCTGACTCTCTGGGCGATGAGCAGTTCTTC. This translates into CASSYSDSLGDEQFF.

The chain has TRBV11-3 and TRBJ1-3; a weak D match, TRBD1 (6 bases). From germline, CDR1 is SGHNT and CDR2 YENEEA. The germline V and J ends were trimmed by 2 bases and 3 bases, with 8 bases remaining between them. The CDR3 has 14 amino acids. The CDR3 sequence is CASSLTGYGNTIYF. The CDR3 DNA reads TGTGCCAGCAGCTTAACAGGGTATGGAAACACCATATATTTT.

This chain uses TRBV5-5 with TRBJ2-7; no definite D call. Germline assignment: CDR1 SGHKS and CDR2 YYEKEE (reference sequence). The CDR3 is made up of 13 amino acids. V lost 4 bases, J lost 3 bases, and 11 bases lay in between. The CDR3 loop is CASSQTTDYEQYF. The CDR3 coding sequence is TGTGCCAGCAGCCAAACTACGGACTACGAGCAGTACTTC.

This chain connects TRBV6-5 to TRBJ1-1; D might be TRBD1 (6 bases). This CDR3 contains 15 residues. Trimming shortened V by 0 bases and J by 3 bases, and 11 bases separated the two germline ends. Germline V CDR1 and CDR2: MNHEY, SVGAGI. CDR3 DNA: TGTGCCAGCAGTTACTCGGGGGCATGGGACACTGAAGCTTTCTTT. Translation gives CASSYSGAWDTEAFF.

The chain joins TRBV27 to TRBJ2-7, with 7 bases that match TRBD1. The germline gives CDR1 MNHEY, CDR2 SMNVEV (reference sequence). Losses at the gene ends were 3 bases for V and 1 base for J; bases not matched to a gene: 3. The length of the CDR3 is 14 residues. The CDR3 DNA sequence: TGTGCCAGCAGTTTTAAGGGACAGTCCTACGAGCAGTACTTC. It encodes CASSFKGQSYEQYF.

The V and J genes are TRBV4-1 and TRBJ2-2; D not resolved. Trimming cost V 2 bases and J 6 bases, with 13 bases left between them. CDR3 length equals 15 residues. CDR1 and CDR2 (germline): MGHRA, YSYEKL. The CDR3 DNA sequence: TGCGCCAGCAGCCAAAAAGTACCGTACGCCGGGGAGCTGTTTTTT. Encoded protein: CASSQKVPYAGELFF.

This clone was seen only a few times. The chain joins TRBV6-5 to TRBJ2-7; 11 nucleotides agree with TRBD1. V gave up 4 bases and J gave up 1 base; unmatched junction bases: 3. This CDR3 region has 15 residues. Germline V lookup: CDR1 MNHEY, CDR2 SVGAGI. The DNA for the CDR3 is TGTGCCAGCAGTTCCCGGGACAGGGGGTCCTACGAGCAGTACTTC. Its protein product is CASSSRDRGSYEQYF.

The gene calls are TRBV5-1 and TRBJ1-1, with 7 bases identical to TRBD1. The CDR3 covers 15 residues. Germline loops: CDR1 SGHRS, CDR2 YFSETQ. V dropped 3 bases and J dropped 0; count of bases not matched to a gene: 5. The CDR3 region has the DNA TGCGCCAGCAGCTCGAAACAGGGGTTGAACACTGAAGCTTTCTTT. Protein: CASSSKQGLNTEAFF.

The genes are TRBV7-9 and TRBJ2-1; TRBD2 aligns across 10 bases. Germline V CDR1 and CDR2: SEHNR, FQNEAQ (reference sequence). Trimming at V came to 5 bases and at J to 8 bases, leaving 9 bases not matched to a gene. The CDR3 is 15 residues long. This CDR3 reads CASSPRLAGVHEQFF. DNA of the CDR3: TGTGCCAGCAGCCCCCGCCTAGCGGGAGTCCATGAGCAGTTCTTC.

The chain recombines TRBV19 with TRBJ2-5; possibly TRBD2 for D (6 bases). The CDR3 spans 13 residues. The V end was cut by 8 bases, the J end by 5 bases, with 15 bases between. Per germline, CDR1 LNHDA and CDR2 SQIVND (reference sequence). The CDR3, as DNA: TGTGCCAGTTGCCGAGTGGGAGGCGAGACCCAGTACTTC. It translates to CASCRVGGETQYF.

The chain recombines TRBV28 with TRBJ2-7, with no clear D. The CDR3 has 14 amino acids. Trimming removed 2 bases from V and 2 bases from J, with 10 bases in between. The germline gives CDR1 MDHEN, CDR2 SYDVKM. The CDR3 nucleotides read TGTGCCAGCAGTTTAACCGCTGGCGCCTACGAGCAGTACTTC. It translates to CASSLTAGAYEQYF.

The chain uses TRBV6-5 and TRBJ2-3; the D is unclear. This CDR3 has 14 residues. Germline V gives CDR1 MNHEY, CDR2 SVGAGI. V was pared by 8 bases and J by 3 bases, with 15 bases between. This CDR3 is CASSLASGTDTQYF. The CDR3 DNA is TGTGCCAGCTCCTTGGCTAGTGGAACAGATACGCAGTATTTT.

The chain combines TRBV7-9 with TRBJ1-1; D ambiguous. Trimming stripped 1 base from V and 3 bases from J, with 12 bases between. CDR1 and CDR2 from the germline V gene are SEHNR and FQNEAQ (reference sequence). The CDR3 is made up of 15 amino acids. CDR3 DNA sequence: TGTGCCAGCAGCTTAGGGTGGGAGTCGGACACTGAAGCTTTCTTT. This encodes CASSLGWESDTEAFF.

This chain connects TRBV1 to TRBJ2-3; the table's D gene call, TRBD2, was not cross checked with the DNA. TRBV1 is assigned pseudogene status. The CDR3 sequence is 14 residues long. CDR3 in DNA: TGCACCAGCAGCCAAGGCGACCAGCGGGGTACGCAGTATTTT. Translated: CTSSQGDQRGTQYF.

V gene TRBV28 combines with J gene TRBJ1-5; D is perhaps TRBD1 (6 bases). The CDR3 is 15 residues long. V was clipped by 2 bases and J by 7 bases, with 15 bases between them. Germline assignment: CDR1 MDHEN and CDR2 SYDVKM. DNA for the CDR3: TGTGCCAGCAGTTTAGATTTTGGCAGGGGACAGCCCCAGCATTTT. Amino acid sequence: CASSLDFGRGQPQHF.

This clone was seen a single time. The V and J genes are TRBV5-8 and TRBJ2-2, with a possible D match to TRBD2 (6 bases). The CDR3 totals 15 residues. Trimming removed 4 bases from V and 1 base from J, with 11 bases in between. Germline V gene sequence: CDR1 SGHTS, CDR2 YDEGEE. CDR3 sequence reads: CASSMGLLNTGELFF. Here the CDR3 DNA reads TGTGCCAGCAGCATGGGACTCCTGAACACCGGGGAGCTGTTTTTT.

This clone was seen only a few times. The V and J genes are TRBV30 and TRBJ1-6; no clear D. The germline CDR1 and CDR2 sequences are GTSNPN and SVGIG (reference sequence). The V gene lost 0 bases and the J gene lost 7 bases, with 13 bases spanning the gap. The CDR3 contains 15 residues. This chain's CDR3 is CAWSVITGLNSPLHF. CDR3 sequence (DNA): TGTGCCTGGAGTGTAATTACTGGGTTGAATTCACCCCTCCACTTT.

The DNA of the CDR3 is TGCGCCAGCAGCCAAGACCGGGGGCTAGGAGCTGAAGCTTTCTTT. Translated: CASSQDRGLGAEAFF. This chain joins TRBV4-1 and TRBJ1-1; possibly TRBD1 for D (6 bases). Trimming pared 0 bases from V and 6 bases from J, leaving 14 bases between. The germline CDR1 and CDR2 sequences are MGHRA and YSYEKL. The CDR3 covers 15 residues.

This chain uses TRBV9 with TRBJ2-5; D uncertain. CDR1 is SGDLS, CDR2 YYNGEE, per germline. V lost 3 bases to trimming and J lost 5 bases, with 11 bases between them. This CDR3 contains 13 residues. DNA for the CDR3: TGTGCCAGCAGCGGGGTGGGTCGGGAGACCCAGTACTTC. Protein sequence: CASSGVGRETQYF.